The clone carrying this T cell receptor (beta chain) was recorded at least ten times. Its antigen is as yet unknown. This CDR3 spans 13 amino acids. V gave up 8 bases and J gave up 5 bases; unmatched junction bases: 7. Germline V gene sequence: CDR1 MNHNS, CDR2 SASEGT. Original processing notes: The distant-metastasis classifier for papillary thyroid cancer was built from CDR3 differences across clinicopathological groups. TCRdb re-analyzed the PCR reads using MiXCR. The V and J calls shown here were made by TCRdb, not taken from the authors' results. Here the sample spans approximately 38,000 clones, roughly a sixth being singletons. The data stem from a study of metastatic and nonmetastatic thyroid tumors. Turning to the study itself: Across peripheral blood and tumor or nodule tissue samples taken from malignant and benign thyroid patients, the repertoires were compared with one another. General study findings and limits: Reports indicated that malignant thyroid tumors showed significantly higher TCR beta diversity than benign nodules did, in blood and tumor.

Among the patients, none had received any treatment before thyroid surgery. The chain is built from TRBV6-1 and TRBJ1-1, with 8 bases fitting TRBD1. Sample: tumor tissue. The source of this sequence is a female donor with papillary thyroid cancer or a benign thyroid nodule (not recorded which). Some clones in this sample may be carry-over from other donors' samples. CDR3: CASGATGGTEAFF. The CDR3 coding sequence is TGTGCCAGCGGGGCTACAGGGGGAACTGAAGCTTTCTTT.